This T cell receptor (beta chain) derives from a study of low-dose radiotherapy and immunotherapy resistance in tumors. Alpha- and beta-chain coverage of first-strand cDNA came from TRAV- and TRBV-specific primers. With a V-primer adapter and a constant-region primer, TCRs were amplified for roughly 20 PCR cycles. In vitro transcription amplified the mRNA that had been isolated. TCRdb re-analysed the reads in MiXCR, keeping a single row per CDR3 protein. The sample lists under 90,000 distinct CDR3 sequences, about 18% seen once, with less than 3% in the top ten. The time point was: before trial treatment. This clonotype occurred a few times. This receptor was taken from a male donor with prostate cancer. This material consisted of PBMCs, taken before treatment.

Written as DNA, the CDR3 is TGTGCCAGCAGGGAACACGAAGACTCTGGAAACACCATATATTTT. Its protein product is CASREHEDSGNTIYF. The chain has TRBV6-1 and TRBJ1-3; D gene ambiguous. V dropped 6 bases and J dropped 0 bases, with 12 bases sitting between them. Germline loops: CDR1 MNHNS, CDR2 SASEGT. The CDR3 extends over 15 amino acids.